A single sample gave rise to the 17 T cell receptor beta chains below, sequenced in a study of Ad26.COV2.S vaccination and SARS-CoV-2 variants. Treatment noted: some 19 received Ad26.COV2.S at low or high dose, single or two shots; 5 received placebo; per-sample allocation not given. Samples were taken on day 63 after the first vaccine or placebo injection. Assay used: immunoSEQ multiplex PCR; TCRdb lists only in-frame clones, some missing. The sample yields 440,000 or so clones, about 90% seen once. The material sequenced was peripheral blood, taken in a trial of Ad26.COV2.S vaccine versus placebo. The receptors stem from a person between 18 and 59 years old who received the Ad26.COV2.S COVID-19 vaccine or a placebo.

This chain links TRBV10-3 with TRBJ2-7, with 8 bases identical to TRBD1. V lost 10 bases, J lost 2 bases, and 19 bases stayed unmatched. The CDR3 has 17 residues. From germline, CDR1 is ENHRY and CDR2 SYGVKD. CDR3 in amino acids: CATTKTGDLEKTYEQYF. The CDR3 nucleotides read TGTGCCACCACGAAGACAGGGGACCTGGAAAAAACCTACGAGCAGTACTTC.

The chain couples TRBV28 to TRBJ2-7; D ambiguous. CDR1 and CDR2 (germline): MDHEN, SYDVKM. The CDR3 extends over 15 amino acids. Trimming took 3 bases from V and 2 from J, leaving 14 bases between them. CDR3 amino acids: CASSLYSAVTYEQYF. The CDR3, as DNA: TGTGCCAGCAGTTTGTACAGCGCAGTCACCTACGAGCAGTACTTC.

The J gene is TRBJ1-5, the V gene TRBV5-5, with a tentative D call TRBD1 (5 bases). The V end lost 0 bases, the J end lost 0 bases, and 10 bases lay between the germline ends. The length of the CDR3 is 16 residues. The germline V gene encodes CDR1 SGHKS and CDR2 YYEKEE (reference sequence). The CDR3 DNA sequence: TGTGCCAGCAGCTTGGGACAGCTCGATAGCAATCAGCCCCAGCATTTT. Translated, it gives CASSLGQLDSNQPQHF.

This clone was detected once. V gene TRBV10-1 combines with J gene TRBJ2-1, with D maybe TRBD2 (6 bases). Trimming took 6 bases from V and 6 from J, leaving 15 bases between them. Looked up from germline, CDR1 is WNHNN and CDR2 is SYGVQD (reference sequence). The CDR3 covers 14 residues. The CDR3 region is CASSFSGLPNEQFF. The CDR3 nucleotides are TGCGCCAGCAGCTTCTCGGGACTCCCCAATGAGCAGTTCTTC.

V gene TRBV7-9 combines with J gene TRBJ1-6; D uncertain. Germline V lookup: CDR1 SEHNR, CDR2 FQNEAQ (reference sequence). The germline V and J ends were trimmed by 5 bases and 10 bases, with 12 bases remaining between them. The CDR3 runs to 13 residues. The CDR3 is CASSLGSGSPLHF. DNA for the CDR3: TGTGCCAGCAGCCTGGGATCGGGCTCACCCCTCCACTTT.

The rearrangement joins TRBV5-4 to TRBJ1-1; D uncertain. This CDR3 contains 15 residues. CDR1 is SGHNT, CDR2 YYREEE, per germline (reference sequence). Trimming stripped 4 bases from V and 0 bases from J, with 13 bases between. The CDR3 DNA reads TGTGCCAGCAGCCGGCTGCAGGCAATGAACACTGAAGCTTTCTTT. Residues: CASSRLQAMNTEAFF. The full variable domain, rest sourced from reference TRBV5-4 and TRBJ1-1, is ETGVTQSPTHLIKTRGQQVTLRCSSQSGHNTVSWYQQALGQGPQFIFQYYREEENGRGNFPPRFSGLQFPNYSSELNVNALELDDSALYLCASSRLQAMNTEAFFGQGTRLTVV.

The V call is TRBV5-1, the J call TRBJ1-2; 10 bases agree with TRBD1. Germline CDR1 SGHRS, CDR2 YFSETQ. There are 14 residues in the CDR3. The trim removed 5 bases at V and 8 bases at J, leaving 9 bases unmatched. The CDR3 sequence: CASSWTGGTRGYTF. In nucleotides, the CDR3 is TGCGCCAGCAGTTGGACAGGGGGAACTCGGGGCTACACCTTC.

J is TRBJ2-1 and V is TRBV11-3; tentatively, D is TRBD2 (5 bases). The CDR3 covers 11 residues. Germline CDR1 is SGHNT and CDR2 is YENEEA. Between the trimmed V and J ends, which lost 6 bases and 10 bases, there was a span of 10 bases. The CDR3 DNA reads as TGTGCCAGCAGTCTTGGGAGCGAGCAGTTCTTC. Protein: CASSLGSEQFF.

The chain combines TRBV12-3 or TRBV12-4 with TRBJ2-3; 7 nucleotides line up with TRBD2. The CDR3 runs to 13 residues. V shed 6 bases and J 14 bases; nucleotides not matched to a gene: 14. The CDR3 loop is CASSSFATERGYF. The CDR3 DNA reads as TGTGCCAGCAGCTCCTTTGCTACCGAGCGGGGGTATTTT.

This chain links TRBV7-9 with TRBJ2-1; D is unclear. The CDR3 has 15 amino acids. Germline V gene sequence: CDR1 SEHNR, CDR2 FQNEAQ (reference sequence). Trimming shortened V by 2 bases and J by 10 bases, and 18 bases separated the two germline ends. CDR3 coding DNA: TGTGCCAGCAGCTTAACCCCCCTTCAATACGGCGAGCAGTTCTTC. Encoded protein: CASSLTPLQYGEQFF.

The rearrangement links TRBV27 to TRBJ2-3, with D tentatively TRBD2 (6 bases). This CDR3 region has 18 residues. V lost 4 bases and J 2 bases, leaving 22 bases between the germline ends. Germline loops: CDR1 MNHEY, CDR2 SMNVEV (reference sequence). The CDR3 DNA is TGTGCCAGCAGTTCCGGGGGAGGACTCTCCACCCTCACAGATACGCAGTATTTT. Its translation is CASSSGGGLSTLTDTQYF.

The CDR3 DNA reads TGTGCCACCAGTCCAGGGAAACGGCGCACCGGGGAGCTGTTTTTT. Translation: CATSPGKRRTGELFF. The chain has TRBV15 and TRBJ2-2; tentative D call: TRBD1 (5 bases). The CDR3 length is 15 residues. The V gene lost 6 bases and the J gene lost 4 bases, with 15 bases spanning the gap. Germline CDR1 reads LNHNV; CDR2 reads YYDKDF (reference sequence).

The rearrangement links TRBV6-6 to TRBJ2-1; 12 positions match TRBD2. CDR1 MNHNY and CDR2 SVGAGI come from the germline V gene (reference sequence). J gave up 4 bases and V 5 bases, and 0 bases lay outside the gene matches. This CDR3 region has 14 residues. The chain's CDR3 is CASSTSGGYNEQFF. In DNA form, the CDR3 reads TGTGCCAGCAGTACTAGCGGGGGGTACAATGAGCAGTTCTTC.

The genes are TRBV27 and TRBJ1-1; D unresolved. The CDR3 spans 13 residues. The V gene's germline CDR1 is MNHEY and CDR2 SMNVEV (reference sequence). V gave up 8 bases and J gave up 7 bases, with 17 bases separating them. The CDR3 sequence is CASRILYGNEAFF. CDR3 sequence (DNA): TGTGCCAGCCGAATCCTGTATGGGAATGAAGCTTTCTTT.

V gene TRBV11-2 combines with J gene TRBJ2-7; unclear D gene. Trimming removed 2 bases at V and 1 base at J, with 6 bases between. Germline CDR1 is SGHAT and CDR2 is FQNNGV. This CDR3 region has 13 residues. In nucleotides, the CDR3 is TGTGCCAGCAGCTTATCAATTTCCTACGAGCAGTACTTC. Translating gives CASSLSISYEQYF.

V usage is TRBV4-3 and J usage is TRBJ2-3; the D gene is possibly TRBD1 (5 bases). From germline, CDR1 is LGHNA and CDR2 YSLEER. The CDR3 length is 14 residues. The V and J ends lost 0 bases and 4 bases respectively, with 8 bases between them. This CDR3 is CASSQDQGPDTQYF. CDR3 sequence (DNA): TGCGCCAGCAGCCAAGATCAGGGCCCAGATACGCAGTATTTT.

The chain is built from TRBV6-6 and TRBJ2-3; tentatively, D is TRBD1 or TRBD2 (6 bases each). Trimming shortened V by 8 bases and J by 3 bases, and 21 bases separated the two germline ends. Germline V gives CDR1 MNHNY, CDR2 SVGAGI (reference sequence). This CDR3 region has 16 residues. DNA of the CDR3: TGTGCCAGCCGAGACCGCCGCCGGGGGCATACAGATACGCAGTATTTT. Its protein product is CASRDRRRGHTDTQYF.